This T cell receptor (beta chain) comes out of a study of T-cell reconstitution after alpha-beta-depleted transplantation in children. Germline V gene sequence: CDR1 SNHLY, CDR2 FYNNEI. Unmatched junction bases numbered 12, after V lost 7 bases and J lost 5 bases. This CDR3 is built from 15 residues. The sample holds a few counts of this clonotype. The TCRbeta library was prepared with unique molecular identifiers. From the PCR reads, TCRdb called clonotypes with MiXCR, one entry per CDR3 protein. The table has some 520,000 distinct CDR3 sequences, 30% to 35% seen once. The receptor was derived from a human donor who donated a stem cell graft to a child with aplastic anemia. The rearrangement links TRBV2 to TRBJ2-5, with 8 nucleotides matching TRBD2. The input for sequencing was PBMCs from the stem cell graft donor, taken from the stem cell graft. The CDR3 region has the DNA TGTGCCAGCAACTATCCCGCGGGAGGTGAGGAGACCCAGTACTTC. Amino acids: CASNYPAGGEETQYF.